These T cell receptor beta chains were read from a single sample in a study of tumor and adjacent non-tumor tissue in lung cancer. One entry per CDR3 protein results from TCRdb running MiXCR on the multiplex PCR reads. This sample has approximately 120,000 distinct CDR3 sequences, with 75% found just once. The specimen was lung tumor tissue. The receptors derive from a woman aged 60-75 years with non-small cell lung cancer. CDR3s include the opening cysteine and the closing phenylalanine or tryptophan. A D gene is named only where the DNA matches it firmly. A clone size is listed for some rows: how often the clone was seen (once, few, many), or a class if it is expanded.

size: -
J: TRBJ2-5
length: 12
D: TRBD2
V: TRBV29-1
CDR3: CSLEGGRETQYF
DNA: TGCAGCCTTGAAGGCGGGAGAGAGACCCAGTACTTC

size: once
J: TRBJ1-1
length: 14
D: TRBD1
V: TRBV20-1
CDR3: CSAEATGVHTEAFF
DNA: TGCAGCGCAGAGGCTACAGGGGTTCACACTGAAGCTTTCTTT

size: -
J: TRBJ2-1
length: 15
D: -
V: TRBV11-3
CDR3: CGSSVGGQIYNEQFF
DNA: TGTGGCAGCAGCGTAGGAGGACAGATCTACAATGAGCAGTTCTTC

size: -
J: TRBJ2-7
length: 15
D: -
V: TRBV11-3
CDR3: CAGRLRAGVSYEQYF
DNA: TGTGCCGGCAGATTACGGGCAGGGGTCTCCTATGAGCAGTACTTC

size: -
J: TRBJ2-3
length: 15
D: -
V: TRBV7-9
CDR3: CVSSSFSGYTYTQYF
DNA: TGTGTCAGCAGCTCTTTTAGCGGCTACACATATACGCAGTATTTT

size: few
J: TRBJ1-1
length: 11
D: -
V: TRBV7-9
CDR3: CASRLAGDAFF
DNA: TGTGCCAGCAGGTTAGCAGGGGATGCTTTCTTT

size: -
J: TRBJ2-5
length: 15
D: -
V: TRBV4-3
CDR3: CASSRHRDSQETQNF
DNA: TGCGCTAGTAGCCGACACCGGGACTCACAAGAGACCCAGAACTTC

size: -
J: TRBJ2-3
length: 12
D: -
V: TRBV11-1
CDR3: CASSLNADMQYF
DNA: TGTGCCAGCAGCCTCAACGCGGATATGCAGTATTTT

size: many
J: TRBJ1-2
length: 16
D: TRBD1
V: TRBV20-1
CDR3: CSARDLGQGTVYGYTF
DNA: TGCAGTGCTAGAGACCTTGGTCAGGGGACAGTTTATGGCTACACCTTC

size: -
J: TRBJ2-5
length: 16
D: -
V: TRBV6-2/TRBV6-3
CDR3: CASAVKDYQVRETQYF
DNA: TGTGCCAGCGCCGTCAAGGACTACCAGGTCCGAGAGACCCAGTACTTC

size: -
J: TRBJ1-1
length: 14
D: -
V: TRBV11-3
CDR3: CASILEGGGSEAFF
DNA: TGTGCCAGCATCTTAGAAGGTGGGGGGTCTGAAGCTTTCTTT

size: -
J: TRBJ2-1
length: 17
D: -
V: TRBV11-3
CDR3: CASNLGPLALSYNEQFF
DNA: TGTGCGAGCAACTTAGGCCCACTAGCACTATCCTACAATGAACAGTTCTTC

size: many
J: TRBJ2-2
length: 12
D: -
V: TRBV29-1
CDR3: CSVAGAGGELFF
DNA: TGCAGCGTTGCGGGAGCTGGCGGGGAGCTGTTTTTT

size: -
J: TRBJ2-7
length: 14
D: -
V: TRBV11-2
CDR3: CASSLGRARGEQYF
DNA: TGTGCCAGCAGCTTAGGAAGGGCCCGAGGTGAGCAGTACTTC

size: many
J: TRBJ2-5
length: 16
D: TRBD2
V: TRBV20-1
CDR3: CSARGIAGDGQETQYF
DNA: TGCAGTGCTAGAGGTATAGCGGGAGATGGCCAAGAGACCCAGTACTTC

size: many
J: TRBJ1-2
length: 13
D: TRBD1
V: TRBV12-3/TRBV12-4
CDR3: CASRAGTGVGYTF
DNA: TGTGCCAGCAGGGCCGGGACAGGGGTCGGCTACACCTTC

size: -
J: TRBJ2-1
length: 16
D: TRBD2
V: TRBV20-1
CDR3: CSAIRLAGTRANEQFF
DNA: TGCAGTGCTATCAGACTAGCGGGCACCCGAGCAAATGAGCAGTTCTTC

size: -
J: TRBJ2-5
length: 13
D: -
V: TRBV4-1
CDR3: CASSQLVPETQYF
DNA: TGTGCCAGCAGCCAACTTGTCCCAGAGACCCAGTACTTC

size: -
J: TRBJ1-1
length: 16
D: -
V: TRBV20-1
CDR3: CSASHRPKLMNTEAFF
DNA: TGCAGTGCTAGTCACAGGCCTAAGTTAATGAACACTGAAGCTTTCTTT

size: -
J: TRBJ2-2
length: 16
D: -
V: TRBV11-2
CDR3: CASSLVLAAHTWKLFF
DNA: TGTGCCAGCAGCTTAGTATTGGCGGCGCACACCTGGAAGCTATTTTTT

size: -
J: TRBJ2-2
length: 14
D: -
V: TRBV30
CDR3: CAWSVLEFTGELFF
DNA: TGTGCCTGGAGTGTTCTGGAATTCACCGGGGAGCTCTTTTTT

size: -
J: TRBJ1-3
length: 11
D: -
V: TRBV5-6
CDR3: CASSSGNTIYF
DNA: TGTGCCAGCAGCTCTGGAAACACCATATATTTT